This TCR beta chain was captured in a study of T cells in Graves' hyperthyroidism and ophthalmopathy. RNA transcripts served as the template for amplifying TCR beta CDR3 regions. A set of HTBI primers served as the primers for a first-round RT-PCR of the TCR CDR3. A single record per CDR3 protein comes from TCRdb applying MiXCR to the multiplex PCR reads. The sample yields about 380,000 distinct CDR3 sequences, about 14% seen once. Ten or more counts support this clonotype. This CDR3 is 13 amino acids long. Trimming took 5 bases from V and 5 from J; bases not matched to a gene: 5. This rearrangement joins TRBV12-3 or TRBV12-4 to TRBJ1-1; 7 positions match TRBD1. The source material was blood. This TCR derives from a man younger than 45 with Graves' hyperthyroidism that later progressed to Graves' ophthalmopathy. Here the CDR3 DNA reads TGTGCCAGCAGTCCGGACAGGAGGACTGAAGCTTTCTTT. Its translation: CASSPDRRTEAFF.